This is a list of T cell receptor beta chains from one sample in a study of long-term antiretroviral therapy in people with HIV. Repertoires were generated with immunoSEQ multiplex PCR, while TCRdb's copy carries only in-frame clones and drops some. The table shows roughly 14,000 clones, with roughly 80% occurring only once. The sequences come from unsorted PBMCs, collected 1.8 years before starting antiretroviral therapy. These receptors were obtained from a woman between 35 and 50 years old with HIV. Both conserved end residues are part of each CDR3. The order of the fields is J gene, clone size, D gene, V gene, CDR3 protein, CDR3 DNA. The D gene is left open where the match is weak. Expanded clones get a size class; other rows say once, few or many, or leave the size out.

>TRBJ1-1|.|.|TRBV6-1
CASSETAGNTEAFF
TGTGCCAGCAGTGAAACGGCGGGAAACACTGAAGCTTTCTTT
>TRBJ2-7|.|.|TRBV4-1
CASSQDHFGRNEQYF
TGCGCCAGCAGCCAAGATCATTTTGGCAGGAACGAGCAGTACTTC
>TRBJ2-3|.|TRBD2|TRBV27
CASNSEGLVTDTQYF
TGTGCCAGCAACTCAGAGGGACTAGTCACAGATACGCAGTATTTT
>TRBJ2-1|.|.|TRBV15
CATRETGSSYNEQFF
TGTGCCACCCGCGAAACGGGAAGCTCCTACAATGAGCAGTTCTTC
>TRBJ2-7|.|.|TRBV5-5
CASIMSVRDATYEQYF
TGTGCCAGCATCATGAGTGTTAGGGACGCCACTTACGAGCAGTACTTC
>TRBJ2-1|once|TRBD1|TRBV2
CASIGTGNNEQFF
TGTGCCAGCATTGGGACAGGGAACAATGAGCAGTTCTTC
>TRBJ2-5|.|TRBD1|TRBV5-6
CASSWDRGLQETQYF
TGTGCCAGCAGCTGGGACAGGGGACTCCAAGAGACCCAGTACTTC
>TRBJ2-1|.|.|TRBV9
CASSVVAAAYNEQFF
TGTGCCAGCAGCGTAGTGGCGGCCGCCTACAATGAGCAGTTCTTC
>TRBJ1-5|.|.|TRBV2
CASSEENYSNQPQHF
TGTGCCAGCAGTGAAGAGAATTATAGCAATCAGCCCCAGCATTTT
>TRBJ2-1|.|.|TRBV28
CASTRYGYNEQFF
TGTGCCAGCACTAGGTACGGCTACAATGAGCAGTTCTTC
>TRBJ2-7|.|.|TRBV5-6
CASSVHLNSYEQYF
TGTGCCAGCAGCGTGCACTTAAACTCCTACGAGCAGTACTTC
>TRBJ2-1|.|.|TRBV11-2
CASSFGHEQFF
TGTGCCAGCAGCTTTGGGCATGAGCAGTTCTTC
>TRBJ2-1|.|TRBD2|TRBV11-3
CASSLVSGRWDEQFF
TGTGCCAGCAGCTTAGTTAGCGGGAGGTGGGATGAGCAGTTCTTC
>TRBJ2-3|.|TRBD2|TRBV7-3
CASGLGDTQYF
TGTGCCAGCGGACTAGGGGATACGCAGTATTTT
>TRBJ2-7|.|.|TRBV6-1
CASSEVRTEENYEQYF
TGTGCCAGCAGTGAAGTCAGGACGGAGGAGAACTACGAGCAGTACTTC
>TRBJ2-7|.|TRBD2|TRBV27
CASTASGGLYEQYF
TGTGCCAGCACCGCTAGCGGGGGACTCTACGAGCAGTACTTC
>TRBJ2-3|.|.|TRBV19
CASSQYRDTQYF
TGTGCCAGTAGTCAGTACCGGGATACGCAGTATTTT
>TRBJ2-7|.|.|TRBV14
CASSSGDLYEQYF
TGTGCCAGCAGCAGCGGAGACCTCTACGAGCAGTACTTC
>TRBJ2-2|once|.|TRBV25-1
CASSLGQPTGELFF
TGTGCCAGCAGTCTTGGACAGCCCACCGGGGAGCTGTTTTTT
>TRBJ2-3|.|TRBD1|TRBV18
CASSPRTGSTDTQYF
TGTGCCAGCTCACCCAGGACAGGGAGCACAGATACGCAGTATTTT
>TRBJ2-7|.|.|TRBV5-6
CASSLTSYEQYF
TGTGCCAGCAGCTTAACGTCCTACGAGCAGTACTTC
>TRBJ2-7|.|.|TRBV11-2
CASSYPGAGEIEQYF
TGTGCCAGCAGCTACCCCGGGGCAGGGGAGATCGAGCAGTACTTC
>TRBJ1-4|.|.|TRBV27
CASSPNVPGLATNEKLFF
TGTGCCAGCAGTCCCAACGTCCCGGGACTGGCAACTAATGAAAAACTGTTTTTT
>TRBJ1-1|.|.|TRBV12-5
CASGLGRGAGTEAFF
TGTGCTAGTGGTTTGGGCCGGGGCGCGGGGACTGAAGCTTTCTTT
>TRBJ2-3|.|.|TRBV4-3
CASSEDSSTDTQYF
TGCGCCAGCTCGGAAGACTCTAGCACAGATACGCAGTATTTT
>TRBJ1-5|.|TRBD1|TRBV7-9
CASSLGQGGQPQHF
TGTGCCAGCAGCTTAGGACAGGGGGGTCAGCCCCAGCATTTT
>TRBJ1-1|.|.|TRBV11-2
CASSLVGGNTEAFF
TGTGCCAGCAGCTTAGTTGGTGGAAACACTGAAGCTTTCTTT
>TRBJ2-1|.|TRBD1|TRBV6-1
CASSLTGGHEQFF
TGTGCCAGCAGTTTAACAGGGGGCCATGAGCAGTTCTTC
>TRBJ2-3|.|.|TRBV18
CASSLWPSDTDTQYF
TGTGCCAGCTCCCTATGGCCCTCCGACACAGATACGCAGTATTTT
>TRBJ2-5|.|TRBD2|TRBV7-2
CASSLAPGLAGVGQETQYF
TGTGCCAGCAGCTTAGCCCCGGGACTAGCGGGAGTAGGGCAAGAGACCCAGTACTTC
>TRBJ1-2|.|.|TRBV7-9
CASSLVKQGHGYTF
TGTGCCAGCAGCTTAGTAAAACAGGGTCATGGCTACACCTTC
>TRBJ2-6|.|.|TRBV9
CASSVKTPGSSGANVLTF
TGTGCCAGCAGCGTAAAAACCCCTGGGAGTTCTGGGGCCAACGTCCTGACTTTC
>TRBJ2-7|.|.|TRBV9
CASSVSPETYEQYF
TGTGCCAGCAGCGTATCCCCGGAGACCTACGAGCAGTACTTC
>TRBJ2-2|.|TRBD2|TRBV5-6
CASNNSGVQDTGELFF
TGTGCCAGCAACAATAGCGGGGTGCAGGATACCGGGGAGCTGTTTTTT
>TRBJ2-7|.|.|TRBV29-1
CSVERDRYEQYF
TGCAGCGTCGAACGGGACCGCTACGAGCAGTACTTC
>TRBJ2-2|.|.|TRBV5-6
CASSPLGANTGELFF
TGTGCCAGCAGTCCCCTCGGGGCGAACACCGGGGAGCTGTTTTTT